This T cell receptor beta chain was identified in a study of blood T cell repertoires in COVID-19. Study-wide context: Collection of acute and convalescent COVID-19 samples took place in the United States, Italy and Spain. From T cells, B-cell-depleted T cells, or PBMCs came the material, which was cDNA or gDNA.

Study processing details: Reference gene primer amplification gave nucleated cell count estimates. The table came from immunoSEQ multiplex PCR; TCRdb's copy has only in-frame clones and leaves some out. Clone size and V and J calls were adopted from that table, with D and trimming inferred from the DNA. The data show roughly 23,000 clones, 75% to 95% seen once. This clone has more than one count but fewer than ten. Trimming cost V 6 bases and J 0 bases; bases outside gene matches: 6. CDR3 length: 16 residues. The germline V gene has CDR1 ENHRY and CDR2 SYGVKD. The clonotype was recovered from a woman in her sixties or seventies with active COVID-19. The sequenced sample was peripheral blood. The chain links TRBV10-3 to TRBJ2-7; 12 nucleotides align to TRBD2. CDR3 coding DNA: TGTGCCATCAGGGGGACTAGCGGGTCGAGCTCCTACGAGCAGTACTTC. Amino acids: CAIRGTSGSSSYEQYF.